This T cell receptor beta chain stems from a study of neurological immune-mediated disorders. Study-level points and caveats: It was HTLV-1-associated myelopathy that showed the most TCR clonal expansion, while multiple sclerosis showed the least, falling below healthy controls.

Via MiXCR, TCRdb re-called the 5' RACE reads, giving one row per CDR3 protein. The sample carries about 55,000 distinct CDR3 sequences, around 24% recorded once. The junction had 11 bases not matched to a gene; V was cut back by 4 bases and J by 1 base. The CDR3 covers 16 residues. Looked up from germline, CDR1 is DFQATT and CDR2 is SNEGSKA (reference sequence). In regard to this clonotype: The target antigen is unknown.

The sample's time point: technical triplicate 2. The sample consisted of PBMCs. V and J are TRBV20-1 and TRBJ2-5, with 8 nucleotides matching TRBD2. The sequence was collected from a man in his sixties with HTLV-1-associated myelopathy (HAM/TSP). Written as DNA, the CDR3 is TGCAGTGCTATCCTGGGAGGTCTAGCGGGCCAAGAGACCCAGTACTTC. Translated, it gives CSAILGGLAGQETQYF.